This TCR beta chain was sequenced during a study of blood T cell repertoires in COVID-19. At the level of the study: The United States, Italy and Spain supplied acute and convalescent COVID-19 samples. PBMCs, B-cell-depleted T cells, or T cells provided the cDNA or gDNA that made up the material.

This CDR3 spans 14 amino acids. CDR1 is LNHNV and CDR2 is YYDKDF in the germline V gene (reference sequence). Deletions cut 0 bases from V and 7 bases from J, with 9 bases between. As processed by the authors: Reference gene primer amplification in the assay estimated nucleated cell counts. Sequencing used immunoSEQ multiplex PCR; TCRdb keeps in-frame clones, though not all of them. The DNA gave D and trimming, while V, J and clone size come from that table. Counted here are more than 40,000 clones, roughly 89% occurring once; the ten biggest clones make up over 10%. The chain links TRBV15 to TRBJ1-4; D possibly corresponds to TRBD1 (5 bases). The TCR originated in a man older than 75 with acute or convalescent COVID-19. The sequenced sample was peripheral blood. The CDR3 here is CATSRDQGTEKLFF. CDR3 nucleotides: TGTGCCACCAGCAGAGACCAGGGTACTGAAAAACTGTTTTTT.